The source of this T cell receptor beta chain is a study of Ad26.COV2.S vaccination and SARS-CoV-2 variants. V was shortened by 2 bases and J by 8 bases, with 14 bases between the two germline ends. Germline V gene lookup returns CDR1 KGHDR and CDR2 SFDVKD. The CDR3 loop spans 14 amino acids. Regarding this clone: The antigen remains unidentified.

Treatment described: around 19 received Ad26.COV2.S at low or high dose, single or two shots; about 5 received placebo; per-sample allocation not given. Repertoires come from day 63 after the first vaccine or placebo injection. Notes on the study in general: The TCR-based breadth and depth measures might underestimate overall T cell responses. Spike-specific CD8+ and CD4+ T cell responses reportedly showed substantial breadth after vaccination. Comparability of non-spike TCR breadth was observed across vaccine and placebo recipients.

Only in-frame clones appear in the TCRdb table, and some are missing; sequencing was by immunoSEQ multiplex PCR. The repertoire holds around 300,000 clones, roughly nine tenths seen once, with about 5.4% in the top ten. V is TRBV24-1 and J is TRBJ1-2; no reliable D call. This sequence was found in a person aged 18-65 years who received the Ad26.COV2.S COVID-19 vaccine or a placebo. The specimen was peripheral blood, collected in a trial of Ad26.COV2.S vaccine versus placebo. The CDR3 loop reads CATSDSSGQTGYTF. The CDR3 DNA sequence: TGTGCCACCAGTGATTCAAGCGGTCAAACCGGCTACACCTTC.